This TCR beta chain was identified in a study of blood T cell repertoires in COVID-19. Study context: The samples span acute and convalescent COVID-19 from the United States, Italy and Spain. The cDNA or gDNA used as material had been derived from T cells, B-cell-depleted T cells, or PBMCs.

Trimming left V 2 bases short and J 7 bases short, with 12 bases between. The CDR3 is 13 residues long. Germline V gives CDR1 SGHAT, CDR2 FQNNGV. Original methodology: From reference gene primer amplification, estimates of nucleated cell counts were derived. Some clones are missing from TCRdb's copy, which holds only in-frame ones; the method was immunoSEQ multiplex PCR. The V and J calls and clone size are taken from that table; D and trimming were inferred from the DNA. Of around 200,000 clones in the sample, about 90% were seen once. Sequencing used peripheral blood. This receptor was identified in a man younger than 35 with active or convalescent COVID-19. V usage is TRBV11-2 and J usage is TRBJ2-7; D is undetermined. The CDR3 here is CASSLSLGEEQYF. CDR3 DNA sequence: TGTGCCAGCAGCTTAAGTCTAGGTGAGGAGCAGTACTTC. Full variable domain (outside the CDR3, taken from reference TRBV11-2 and TRBJ2-7): EAGVAQSPRYKIIEKRQSVAFWCNPISGHATLYWYQQILGQGPKLLIQFQNNGVVDDSQLPKDRFSAERLKGVDSTLKIQPAKLEDSAVYLCASSLSLGEEQYFGPGTRLTVT.